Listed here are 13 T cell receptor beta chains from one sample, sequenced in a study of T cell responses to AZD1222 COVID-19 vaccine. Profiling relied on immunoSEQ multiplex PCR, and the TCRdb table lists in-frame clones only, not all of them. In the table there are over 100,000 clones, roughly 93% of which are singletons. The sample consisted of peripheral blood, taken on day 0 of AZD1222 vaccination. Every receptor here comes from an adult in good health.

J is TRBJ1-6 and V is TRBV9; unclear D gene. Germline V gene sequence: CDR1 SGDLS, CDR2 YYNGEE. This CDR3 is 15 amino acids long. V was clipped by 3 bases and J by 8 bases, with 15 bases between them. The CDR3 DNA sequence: TGTGCCAGCAGCGAGTTCCCGGGCGGGGATTCACCCCTCCACTTT. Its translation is CASSEFPGGDSPLHF.

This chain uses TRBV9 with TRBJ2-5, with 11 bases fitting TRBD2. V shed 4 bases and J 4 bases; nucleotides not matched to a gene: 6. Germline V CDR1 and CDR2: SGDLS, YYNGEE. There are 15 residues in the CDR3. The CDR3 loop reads CASSPSGTSGETQYF. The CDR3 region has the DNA TGTGCCAGCAGCCCTAGCGGGACTAGCGGAGAGACCCAGTACTTC.

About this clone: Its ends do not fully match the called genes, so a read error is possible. The CDR3 nucleotides read TGTGCCAGCAGTTTGGGGGGGCCCTACGAGCAGTACTTC. Its protein product is CASSLGGPYEQYF. The chain has TRBV5-6 and TRBJ2-7; perhaps TRBD2 as D (7 bases). The CDR3 extends over 13 amino acids. Germline-derived CDR1 and CDR2 are SGHDT and YYEEEE.

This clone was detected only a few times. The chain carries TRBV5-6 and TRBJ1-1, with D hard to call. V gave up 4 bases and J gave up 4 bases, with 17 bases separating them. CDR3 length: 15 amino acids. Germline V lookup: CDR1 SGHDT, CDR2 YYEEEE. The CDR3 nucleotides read TGTGCCAGCAGCCCGGACCGGGTTTGGGGCACTGAAGCTTTCTTT. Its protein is CASSPDRVWGTEAFF.

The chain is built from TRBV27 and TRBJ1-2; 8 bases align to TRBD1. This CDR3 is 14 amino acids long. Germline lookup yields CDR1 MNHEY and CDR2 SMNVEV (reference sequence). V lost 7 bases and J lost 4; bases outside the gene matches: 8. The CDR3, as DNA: TGTGCCAGCAAATGGGACAGGACTACCTATGGCTACACCTTC. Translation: CASKWDRTTYGYTF.

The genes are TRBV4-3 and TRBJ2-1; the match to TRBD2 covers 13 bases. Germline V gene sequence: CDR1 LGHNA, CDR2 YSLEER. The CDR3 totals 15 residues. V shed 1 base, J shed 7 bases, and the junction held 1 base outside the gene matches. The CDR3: CASSQGTSGSNEQFF. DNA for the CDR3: TGCGCCAGCAGCCAAGGGACTAGCGGGAGTAATGAGCAGTTCTTC.

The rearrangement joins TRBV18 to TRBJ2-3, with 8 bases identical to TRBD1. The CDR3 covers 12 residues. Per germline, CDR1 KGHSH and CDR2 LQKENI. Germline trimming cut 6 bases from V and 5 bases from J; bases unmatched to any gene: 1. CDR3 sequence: CASSTGEDTQYF. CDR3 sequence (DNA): TGTGCCAGCTCGACAGGGGAAGATACGCAGTATTTT.

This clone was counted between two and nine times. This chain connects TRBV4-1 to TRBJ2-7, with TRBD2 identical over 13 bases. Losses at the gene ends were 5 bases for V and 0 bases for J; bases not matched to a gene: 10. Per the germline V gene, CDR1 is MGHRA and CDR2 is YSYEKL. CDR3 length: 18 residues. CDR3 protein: CASSRRTSGSGPSYEQYF. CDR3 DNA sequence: TGCGCCAGCAGCAGGCGGACTAGCGGGAGTGGCCCCTCCTACGAGCAGTACTTC.

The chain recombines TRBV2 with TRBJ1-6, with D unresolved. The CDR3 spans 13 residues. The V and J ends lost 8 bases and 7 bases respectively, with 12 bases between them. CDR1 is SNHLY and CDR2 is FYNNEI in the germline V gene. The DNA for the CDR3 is TGTGCCAGCGACCTTTCGGAGAATTCACCCCTCCACTTT. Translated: CASDLSENSPLHF.

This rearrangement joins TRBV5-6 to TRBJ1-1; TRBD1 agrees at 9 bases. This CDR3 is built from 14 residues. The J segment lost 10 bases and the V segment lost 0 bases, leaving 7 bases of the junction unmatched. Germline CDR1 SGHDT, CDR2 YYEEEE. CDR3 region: CASSLDRGRGGAFF. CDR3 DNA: TGTGCCAGCAGCTTGGACAGGGGGCGCGGTGGAGCTTTCTTT.

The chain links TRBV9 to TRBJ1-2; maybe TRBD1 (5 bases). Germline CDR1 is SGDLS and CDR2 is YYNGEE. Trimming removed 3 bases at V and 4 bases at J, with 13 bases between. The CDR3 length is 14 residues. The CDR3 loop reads CASSGGTPVYGYTF. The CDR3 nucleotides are TGTGCCAGCAGCGGCGGGACTCCCGTCTATGGCTACACCTTC.

CDR3 sequence reads: CASSLEGREEQYF. The CDR3 nucleotides read TGTGCCAGCAGCTTGGAGGGTCGCGAAGAGCAGTACTTC. The J gene is TRBJ2-7, the V gene TRBV5-4; no definite D call. Germline V gene data show CDR1 as SGHNT and CDR2 as YYREEE (reference sequence). V dropped 0 bases and J dropped 7 bases, with 11 bases sitting between them. The CDR3 is made up of 13 amino acids.

CDR3 region: CASSFRAPNEQFF. As DNA, the CDR3 is TGTGCCAGCAGCTTCAGGGCGCCCAATGAGCAGTTCTTC. The rearrangement joins TRBV7-2 to TRBJ2-1, with D possibly being TRBD1 (5 bases). The length of the CDR3 is 13 residues. CDR1 and CDR2 (germline): SGHTA, FQGNSA. V lost 3 bases to trimming and J lost 6 bases, with 9 bases between them.